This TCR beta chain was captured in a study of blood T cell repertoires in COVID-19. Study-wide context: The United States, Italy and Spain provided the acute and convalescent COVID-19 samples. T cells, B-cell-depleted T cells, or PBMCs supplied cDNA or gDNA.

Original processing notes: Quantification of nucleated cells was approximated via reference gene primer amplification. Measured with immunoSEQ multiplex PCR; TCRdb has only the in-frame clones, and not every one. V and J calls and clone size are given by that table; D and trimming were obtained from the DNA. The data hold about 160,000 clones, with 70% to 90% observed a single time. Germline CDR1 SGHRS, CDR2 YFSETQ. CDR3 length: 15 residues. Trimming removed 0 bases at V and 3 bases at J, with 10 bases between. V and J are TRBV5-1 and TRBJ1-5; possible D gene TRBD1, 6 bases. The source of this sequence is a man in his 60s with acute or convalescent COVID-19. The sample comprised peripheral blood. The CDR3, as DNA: TGCGCCAGCAGCTTGGGTTCAGGGGCCAATCAGCCCCAGCATTTT. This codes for CASSLGSGANQPQHF.